Listed below are T cell receptor beta chains from one sample, sequenced in a study of monozygotic twins with cystic fibrosis. Assay used: immunoSEQ multiplex PCR; TCRdb lists only in-frame clones, some missing. This sample has roughly 14,000 clones; about 98% occur once, and the top ten carry around 0.41%. Source material: blood. These receptors all come from a girl aged 2 to 10 with cystic fibrosis. The CDR3 runs from the conserved cysteine through the conserved F or W. A D gene is named only where the DNA matches it firmly. Expanded clones are given a class, and other clones once, few, many or no size at all.

v_gene	abundance	j_gene	d_gene	CDR3nt	CDR3aa
TRBV7-9	NA	TRBJ2-1	TRBD1	TGTGCCAGCAGCTACCCACAGGGGCAAGTATTCAATGAGCAGTTCTTC	CASSYPQGQVFNEQFF
TRBV5-1	NA	TRBJ2-3	TRBD2	TGCGCCAGCAGTTCGACTAGCGGCAGGTCGGGGACGCAGTATTTT	CASSSTSGRSGTQYF
TRBV7-2	NA	TRBJ2-7	TRBD2	TGTGCCAGCAGCTTTTCCGGGACTAACCACGAGCAGTACTTC	CASSFSGTNHEQYF
TRBV9	NA	TRBJ2-7	NA	TGTGCCAGCAGCGTAGACCCAAAGTCCGAGCAGTACTTC	CASSVDPKSEQYF
TRBV5-1	NA	TRBJ1-1	NA	TGCGCCAGCAGCTTGGACAGGCCGAACACTGAAGCTTTCTTT	CASSLDRPNTEAFF
TRBV7-6	NA	TRBJ2-1	NA	TGTGCCAGCAGCTTAGTAGAGGGGGGCAATGAGCAGTTCTTC	CASSLVEGGNEQFF
TRBV6-5	NA	TRBJ1-1	NA	TGTGCCAGCAGTTACTCGACGAACACTGAAGCTTTCTTT	CASSYSTNTEAFF
TRBV19	NA	TRBJ1-5	NA	TGTGCCAGTAGTATCCAGAGCAATCAGCCCCAGCATTTT	CASSIQSNQPQHF
TRBV7-9	NA	TRBJ1-1	NA	TGTGCCACCTTCCTATCGAAAAAGGACGGGATGAACACTGAAGCTTTCTTT	CATFLSKKDGMNTEAFF
TRBV11-2	few	TRBJ1-1	NA	TGTGCCAGCAGCTTGACGGGGATAGAAGCTTTCTTT	CASSLTGIEAFF
TRBV7-9	NA	TRBJ2-5	TRBD2	TGTGCCAGCAGCCTCAGGGAGGGGTATCAAGAGACCCAGTACTTC	CASSLREGYQETQYF
TRBV7-8	NA	TRBJ2-1	TRBD2	TGTGCCAGCAGCTGGAAATTGACTAGCGGGAGGGCAAATGAGCAGTTCTTC	CASSWKLTSGRANEQFF
TRBV21-1	NA	TRBJ1-3	NA	TGTGCCAGCAGCCCGTCCGGACAGGGGGCCCATGGACCTGGAAACACCATATATTTT	CASSPSGQGAHGPGNTIYF
TRBV5-6	NA	TRBJ1-1	TRBD1	TGTGCCAGCAGTCGGGTGGGGACAGGTGAAGCTTTCTTT	CASSRVGTGEAFF
TRBV6-5	NA	TRBJ2-1	NA	TGTGCCAGCAGCCCAGACGGGTACAATGAGCAGTTCTTC	CASSPDGYNEQFF
TRBV4-3	NA	TRBJ2-5	TRBD1	TGCGCCAGCAGCCCCTTTGGGACAGGGAATATACTGGAGACCCAGTACTTC	CASSPFGTGNILETQYF
TRBV6-1	NA	TRBJ2-7	TRBD1	TGTGCCAGTGGGCCGGGACAGGGTTACGAGCAGTACTTC	CASGPGQGYEQYF
TRBV10-3	NA	TRBJ2-2	NA	TGTGCCATCAGTGTAGACCGTGACACCGGGGAGCTGTTTTTT	CAISVDRDTGELFF
TRBV6-5	NA	TRBJ2-7	TRBD1	TGTGCCAGCAGTTACAACAGGGGGTCGGAGCAGTACTTC	CASSYNRGSEQYF
TRBV2	NA	TRBJ1-2	NA	TGTGCCAGCAGTGAAACAGGCTATGGCTACACCTTC	CASSETGYGYTF
TRBV7-9	NA	TRBJ1-3	NA	TGTGCCAGCAGCTCGCCGGATGGAGGCGGCCGAAACACCATATATTTT	CASSSPDGGGRNTIYF
TRBV5-4	once	TRBJ2-7	NA	TGTGCCAGCAGCTTAGCCCTAAGGGGGGACGAGCAGTACTTC	CASSLALRGDEQYF
TRBV7-9	NA	TRBJ2-1	TRBD2	TGTGCCAGCAGCTTAATAGCGGGAGGTTTTTATGAGCAGTTCTTC	CASSLIAGGFYEQFF
TRBV4-1	NA	TRBJ2-7	TRBD1	TGCGCCAGCAGCCAAGAACAGGGGGCGGGCGAGCAGTACTTC	CASSQEQGAGEQYF
TRBV4-1	NA	TRBJ2-7	NA	TGCGCCAGCAGCCAAGATCCGGGACGCCTTTACGAGCAGTACTTC	CASSQDPGRLYEQYF
TRBV7-8	NA	TRBJ2-7	NA	TGTGCCAGCAGCTTAGCGCGGGTAGCGTCGAGCTCCTACGAGCAGTACTTC	CASSLARVASSSYEQYF
TRBV19	NA	TRBJ1-2	NA	TGTGCCAGTAGTATGGAGGGATCCTCGGGTGGCTACACCTTC	CASSMEGSSGGYTF
TRBV15	NA	TRBJ1-1	TRBD1	TGTGCCACCAGCAGAGATCCCCTCGGACAGGGGCCCATGAACACTGAAGCTTTCTTT	CATSRDPLGQGPMNTEAFF
TRBV18	NA	TRBJ2-3	NA	TGTGCCAGCTCACCACGGTCGATGGCAGATACGCAGTATTTT	CASSPRSMADTQYF
TRBV5-1	NA	TRBJ1-1	NA	TGCGCCAGCAGCTTGGCGGGGTTTGGCACTGAAGCTTTCTTT	CASSLAGFGTEAFF
TRBV2	NA	TRBJ1-4	NA	TGTGCCAGTCGACGGGTAAATGAAAAACTGTTTTTT	CASRRVNEKLFF